The next 32 T cell receptor beta chains were all read from a single sample in a study of cytomegalovirus exposure and HLA in healthy donors (dated by TCRdb to the late 2010s). Library prep was done by the immunoSEQ multiplex PCR assay. The multiplex PCR relied on a mix of 60 forward primers for TCR Vbeta segments and 13 reverse primers for TCR Jbeta segments. In TCRdb, the immuneACCESS table is reduced to in-frame sequences with V and J assigned. These tables do not hold every clone; where another copy was compared, an unresolved V gene accounts for under half, and the others remain unexplained. The sample table shows over 200,000 clones, and approximately 81% are seen once. The ten largest clonotypes hold 1% to 1.5% of the sample. The sample was PBMCs. These receptors were obtained from a human donor in good health.

The chain carries TRBV6-5 and TRBJ2-5; D possibly corresponds to TRBD1 (5 bases). Germline V gene data show CDR1 as MNHEY and CDR2 as SVGAGI. Trimming stripped 5 bases from V and 4 bases from J, with 8 bases between. This CDR3 spans 12 amino acids. In DNA, the CDR3 is TGTGCCAGCAGTGAAAGGGGAGAGACCCAGTACTTC. Amino acid sequence: CASSERGETQYF.

The chain uses TRBV29-1 and TRBJ2-1; 8 bases map to TRBD2. The CDR3 consists of 10 residues. Trimming took 7 bases from V and 10 from J; bases not matched to a gene: 3. The germline V gene has CDR1 SQVTM and CDR2 ANQGSEA. CDR3 protein: CSGIAGEQFF. CDR3 DNA sequence: TGCAGCGGTATAGCGGGAGAGCAGTTCTTC.

Only one count was recorded for this clone. CDR3 nucleotides: TGTGCCAGCAGTCTTCGGACAGGGACGACTGAAAAACTGTTTTTT. Protein product: CASSLRTGTTEKLFF. This rearrangement joins TRBV28 to TRBJ1-4; 8 nucleotides line up with TRBD1. The CDR3 contains 15 residues. CDR1 and CDR2 from the germline V gene are MDHEN and SYDVKM. The junction had 9 bases not matched to a gene; V was cut back by 5 bases and J by 7 bases.

The chain combines TRBV6-4 with TRBJ2-1; 14 positions match TRBD2. The V and J ends lost 11 bases and 6 bases, in that order; junction bases with no gene match: 9. The V gene's germline CDR1 is MRHNA and CDR2 SNTAGT. The CDR3 runs to 15 residues. This chain's CDR3 is CAGRTSGRTVNEQFF. The CDR3 region has the DNA TGTGCCGGAAGGACTAGCGGGAGGACAGTCAATGAGCAGTTCTTC.

The V call is TRBV6-5, the J call TRBJ2-7; 10 nucleotides line up with TRBD1. V lost 8 bases and J lost 5; bases outside the gene matches: 12. Germline CDR1 reads MNHEY; CDR2 reads SVGAGI. The CDR3 contains 15 residues. CDR3 residues: CASEDLGQGSHEQYF. Written as DNA, the CDR3 is TGTGCCAGCGAGGACCTGGGACAGGGGTCCCACGAGCAGTACTTC.

V and J are TRBV6-1 and TRBJ1-2, with TRBD1 identical over 9 bases. Germline CDR1 MNHNS, CDR2 SASEGT. V lost 8 bases, J lost 9 bases, and 16 bases stayed unmatched. The CDR3 is made up of 15 amino acids. The CDR3 DNA reads TGTGCCAGCGACGGAAGGGGACAGGGCCCTATTAGCTACACCTTC. Protein: CASDGRGQGPISYTF.

In this sample, this clone turned up once. This chain connects TRBV14 to TRBJ2-1; 9 nucleotides agree with TRBD1. Germline V gene data show CDR1 as SGHDN and CDR2 as FVKESK. The V gene end was trimmed by 6 bases and the J gene end by 0 bases; junction bases not matched to a gene: 6. The CDR3 runs 16 residues. The CDR3 DNA follows: TGTGCCAGCAGTTCTCCGGGACAGGGCTCCTACAATGAGCAGTTCTTC. Translated: CASSSPGQGSYNEQFF. Complete variable domain (other parts from reference TRBV14 and TRBJ2-1): EAGVTQFPSHSVIEKGQTVTLRCDPISGHDNLYWYRRVMGKEIKFLLHFVKESKQDESGMPNNRFLAERTGGTYSTLKVQPAELEDSGVYFCASSSPGQGSYNEQFFGPGTRLTVL.

This rearrangement joins TRBV7-9 to TRBJ2-5; the match to TRBD2 covers 8 bases. Germline V gene data show CDR1 as SEHNR and CDR2 as FQNEAQ (reference sequence). V shed 8 bases and J 2 bases; nucleotides not matched to a gene: 16. The CDR3 contains 17 residues. CDR3 sequence: CASSSYGGGELQETQYF. CDR3 coding DNA: TGTGCCAGCTCCTCCTACGGGGGGGGCGAACTGCAAGAGACCCAGTACTTC. The full variable domain, rest sourced from reference TRBV7-9 and TRBJ2-5, is DTGVSQNPRHKITKRGQNVTFRCDPISEHNRLYWYRQTLGQGPEFLTYFQNEAQLEKSRLLSDRFSAERPKGSFSTLEIQRTEQGDSAMYLCASSSYGGGELQETQYFGPGTRLLVL.

The rearrangement uses TRBV5-1 and TRBJ1-2; 9 nucleotides agree with TRBD1. CDR3 length: 15 amino acids. The V gene's germline CDR1 is SGHRS and CDR2 YFSETQ. With V trimmed by 2 bases and J by 8 bases, 10 bases remained unmatched. The CDR3 region is CASSFLRTGAGGYTF. In nucleotides, the CDR3 is TGCGCCAGCAGCTTTCTACGGACAGGGGCAGGGGGCTACACCTTC.

V usage is TRBV5-1 and J usage is TRBJ1-1; TRBD1 matches at 9 bases. With V trimmed by 0 bases and J by 3 bases, 3 bases remained unmatched. Germline lookup yields CDR1 SGHRS and CDR2 YFSETQ. The CDR3 runs 15 residues. The CDR3 is CASSLVWTGDTEAFF. The CDR3 DNA reads as TGCGCCAGCAGCTTGGTATGGACAGGGGACACTGAAGCTTTCTTT. The whole variable domain, remainder taken from reference TRBV5-1 and TRBJ1-1, is KAGVTQTPRYLIKTRGQQVTLSCSPISGHRSVSWYQQTPGQGLQFLFEYFSETQRNKGNFPGRFSGRQFSNSRSEMNVSTLELGDSALYLCASSLVWTGDTEAFFGQGTRLTVV.

The chain recombines TRBV7-9 with TRBJ2-1; 7 bases map to TRBD2. The CDR3 length is 15 residues. V shed 5 bases, J shed 9 bases, and the junction held 13 bases outside the gene matches. Germline loops: CDR1 SEHNR, CDR2 FQNEAQ (reference sequence). DNA of the CDR3: TGTGCCAGCAGCCCGACTAGCCGCGAGGCGAGTGAGCAGTTCTTC. The encoded protein is CASSPTSREASEQFF.

This clone appeared a single time. The chain links TRBV6-1 to TRBJ2-7; 7 bases align to TRBD1. The CDR3 contains 15 residues. The V gene's germline CDR1 is MNHNS and CDR2 SASEGT. The V segment lost 6 bases and the J segment 4 bases; nucleotides outside the gene matches: 12. In DNA, the CDR3 is TGTGCCAGCAGCAGGGGGAATCGACTCGTTTACGAGCAGTACTTC. Amino acids: CASSRGNRLVYEQYF.

This clone was counted once. The genes are TRBV7-2 and TRBJ2-2; 7 nucleotides line up with TRBD2. Germline V gene data show CDR1 as SGHTA and CDR2 as FQGNSA. V lost 1 base and J lost 5; bases outside the gene matches: 1. The CDR3 length is 14 residues. CDR3 in DNA: TGTGCCAGCAGCTTAGGAGCGGGGACCGGGGAGCTGTTTTTT. Amino acids: CASSLGAGTGELFF.

The CDR3 spells CASSPRITYNEQFF. CDR3 in DNA: TGTGCCAGCAGCCCGCGGATAACCTACAATGAGCAGTTCTTC. The rearrangement links TRBV2 to TRBJ2-1; the D is unclear. Looked up from germline, CDR1 is SNHLY and CDR2 is FYNNEI. The CDR3 has 14 amino acids. Trimming took 6 bases from V and 2 from J, leaving 11 bases between them. Using reference TRBV2 and TRBJ2-1 for the parts outside the CDR3, the full variable domain is EPEVTQTPSHQVTQMGQEVILRCVPISNHLYFYWYRQILGQKVEFLVSFYNNEISEKSEIFDDQFSVERPDGSNFTLKIRSTKLEDSAMYFCASSPRITYNEQFFGPGTRLTVL.

The chain recombines TRBV21-1 with TRBJ2-7; the DNA was not used to check the table's D call, TRBD2. TRBV21-1 is recorded as a pseudogene. CDR3 length: 14 amino acids. The CDR3 sequence is CASSQRRVMGEQYF. For the CDR3, the DNA is TGTGCCAGCAGCCAAAGGAGAGTGATGGGCGAGCAGTACTTC.

The rearrangement uses TRBV7-9 and TRBJ1-6, with a tentative D call TRBD1 (6 bases). Germline values: CDR1 SEHNR, CDR2 FQNEAQ (reference sequence). Trimming removed 1 base from V and 16 bases from J, with 8 bases in between. This CDR3 is built from 11 residues. This chain's CDR3 is CASSLEDSLHF. The DNA for the CDR3 is TGTGCCAGCAGCTTAGAGGACAGTCTCCACTTT.

The chain has TRBV7-6 and TRBJ2-5; TRBD1 aligns across 8 bases. The CDR3 covers 14 residues. CDR1 and CDR2 (germline): SGHVS, FNYEAQ. The ends lost 6 bases at V and 1 base at J; junction bases unmatched: 4. CDR3 sequence reads: CASRRQGPQETQYF. CDR3 coding DNA: TGTGCCAGCAGGCGACAGGGGCCCCAAGAGACCCAGTACTTC.

DNA of the CDR3: TGCGCCAGCAGCCAAGGGTTTTTGATCGGAGAAATGAACACTGAAGCTTTCTTT. It encodes CASSQGFLIGEMNTEAFF. The V call is TRBV4-3, the J call TRBJ1-1; D is undetermined. V shed 1 base and J shed 0 bases, with 18 bases lying between them. CDR3 length: 18 amino acids. Germline assignment: CDR1 LGHNA and CDR2 YSLEER.

The CDR3 nucleotides read TGTGCCAGAAGCCCGGCGCAGGGTCGCTATGGCTACACCTTC. This codes for CARSPAQGRYGYTF. V gene TRBV5-3 combines with J gene TRBJ1-2, with a possible D match to TRBD1 (5 bases). TRBV5-3 is reported as an ORF; its role is uncertain. The CDR3 has 14 residues. V gave up 4 bases and J gave up 4 bases, with 14 bases separating them.

This clone was counted between two and nine times. The genes are TRBV5-6 and TRBJ1-3; no definite D call. Germline V lookup: CDR1 SGHDT, CDR2 YYEEEE. The CDR3 runs to 15 residues. V was shortened by 5 bases and J by 1 base, with 13 bases between the two germline ends. CDR3 sequence reads: CASRRRTGSGNTIYF. The CDR3 DNA is TGTGCCAGCAGACGGAGGACGGGGTCTGGAAACACCATATATTTT.

V gene TRBV29-1 combines with J gene TRBJ1-2; D gene unclear. The CDR3 runs to 11 residues. Trimming took 7 bases from V and 4 from J, leaving 10 bases between them. Germline CDR1 and CDR2: SQVTM and ANQGSEA. CDR3 in amino acids: CSDEASYGYTF. CDR3 sequence (DNA): TGCAGCGACGAAGCTTCCTATGGCTACACCTTC. Using reference TRBV29-1 and TRBJ1-2 for the parts outside the CDR3, the full variable domain is SAVISQKPSRDICQRGTSLTIQCQVDSQVTMMFWYRQQPGQSLTLIATANQGSEATYESGFVIDKFPISRPNLTFSTLTVSNMSPEDSSIYLCSDEASYGYTFGSGTRLTVV.

This clone was found once. This sequence joins TRBV7-6 and TRBJ1-5; possibly TRBD1 for D (5 bases). V was clipped by 5 bases and J by 0 bases, with 11 bases between them. Germline loops: CDR1 SGHVS, CDR2 FNYEAQ. The CDR3 extends over 15 amino acids. The CDR3 spells CASSPQENSNQPQHF. CDR3 nucleotides: TGTGCCAGCAGCCCACAGGAAAATAGCAATCAGCCCCAGCATTTT.

The chain links TRBV15 to TRBJ2-1; a possible D gene is TRBD2 (5 bases). Germline-derived CDR1 and CDR2 are LNHNV and YYDKDF (reference sequence). The CDR3 runs 16 residues. V lost 9 bases and J 1 base, leaving 19 bases between the germline ends. The CDR3 sequence: CATGGIGLDSYNEQFF. The CDR3 nucleotides are TGTGCCACAGGTGGGATCGGACTGGATTCCTACAATGAGCAGTTCTTC. The full variable domain, its missing parts supplied by reference TRBV15 and TRBJ2-1, is DAMVIQNPRYQVTQFGKPVTLSCSQTLNHNVMYWYQQKSSQAPKLLFHYYDKDFNNEADTPDNFQSRRPNTSFCFLDIRSPGLGDTAMYLCATGGIGLDSYNEQFFGPGTRLTVL.

This clone was counted a few times. The chain employs TRBV30 and TRBJ2-7, with D perhaps matching TRBD1 (6 bases). Germline V gives CDR1 GTSNPN, CDR2 SVGIG (reference sequence). V shed 5 bases and J shed 9 bases, with 23 bases lying between them. The CDR3 consists of 14 residues. The CDR3 sequence is CAWVQGWDGGVQYF. The CDR3 DNA is TGTGCCTGGGTACAGGGATGGGACGGTGGGGTGCAGTACTTC.

The chain carries TRBV13 and TRBJ2-3; weak D call: TRBD2 (6 bases). This CDR3 contains 12 residues. Trimming left V 4 bases short and J 8 bases short, with 10 bases between. Germline CDR1 is PRHDT and CDR2 is FYEKMQ (reference sequence). The CDR3 spells CASSSQGGTQYF. The CDR3, as DNA: TGTGCCAGCAGCTCCCAGGGAGGTACGCAGTATTTT.

The rearrangement links TRBV5-6 to TRBJ1-4; D might be TRBD1 (6 bases). The CDR3 length is 15 residues. V lost 4 bases and J lost 3, with 13 bases in between. CDR1 and CDR2 from the germline V gene are SGHDT and YYEEEE. CDR3 in amino acids: CASSPGQTPNEKLFF. The CDR3 DNA sequence: TGTGCCAGCAGCCCGGGACAAACGCCTAATGAAAAACTGTTTTTT. The full variable domain, its missing parts supplied by reference TRBV5-6 and TRBJ1-4, is DAGVTQSPTHLIKTRGQQVTLRCSPKSGHDTVSWYQQALGQGPQFIFQYYEEEERQRGNFPDRFSGHQFPNYSSELNVNALLLGDSALYLCASSPGQTPNEKLFFGSGTQLSVL.

The rearrangement uses TRBV28 and TRBJ1-5; 9 bases line up with TRBD1. In germline, CDR1 is MDHEN, CDR2 SYDVKM. V trimming: 1 base; J trimming: 9 bases; junction bases outside the gene matches: 10. This CDR3 contains 16 residues. The CDR3 nucleotides read TGTGCCAGCAGTTTATCGTCGGGGACAGGGTCGCGGCCCCAGCATTTT. This sequence encodes CASSLSSGTGSRPQHF.

In this sample, this clone turned up once. The chain recombines TRBV15 with TRBJ2-4; 8 bases fit TRBD1. Germline CDR1 is LNHNV and CDR2 is YYDKDF (reference sequence). The ends lost 4 bases at V and 5 bases at J; junction bases unmatched: 4. The CDR3 is 14 residues long. CDR3 DNA: TGTGCCACCAGCAAGGGACAGGAAGAAAACATTCAGTACTTC. Its protein is CATSKGQEENIQYF.

The V call is TRBV19, the J call TRBJ1-1; D ambiguous. The CDR3 extends over 16 amino acids. Deletions cut 3 bases from V and 1 base from J, with 15 bases between. Germline V lookup: CDR1 LNHDA, CDR2 SQIVND (reference sequence). The CDR3 loop reads CASSMGLLLKNTEAFF. CDR3 sequence (DNA): TGTGCCAGTAGTATGGGTCTCCTACTAAAGAACACTGAAGCTTTCTTT.

V and J are TRBV28 and TRBJ2-7, with D tentatively TRBD1 (5 bases). Germline V gives CDR1 MDHEN, CDR2 SYDVKM. Trimming took 6 bases from V and 7 from J, leaving 10 bases between them. This CDR3 has 11 amino acids. CDR3 bases: TGTGCCAGCAGGGGGCTAGGGGAGCAGTACTTC. It specifies CASRGLGEQYF.

This clone was detected only once. This chain uses TRBV27 with TRBJ1-2, with D tentatively TRBD1 (6 bases). The CDR3 has 15 amino acids. Germline V lookup: CDR1 MNHEY, CDR2 SMNVEV (reference sequence). Trimming pared 6 bases from V and 4 bases from J, leaving 18 bases between. CDR3 sequence reads: CASSPGTTVTYGYTF. CDR3 nucleotides: TGTGCCAGCAGCCCTGGGACAACAGTTACCTATGGCTACACCTTC.

The rearrangement uses TRBV2 and TRBJ2-7; tentative D call: TRBD2 (5 bases). This CDR3 comprises 14 residues. V lost 5 bases, J lost 2 bases, and 13 bases lay in between. Germline V gene lookup returns CDR1 SNHLY and CDR2 FYNNEI. The CDR3 DNA reads as TGTGCCAGCAGTTATTCGACGGGGACCTACGAGCAGTACTTC. Its protein product is CASSYSTGTYEQYF.